The TCR beta chain described here comes from a study of CD8+ T cells in alopecia areata. Broader study findings: Scalp clonality dropped significantly under tofacitinib, as did expanded CD8+ top-100 clones.

Sequencing templates came from extracted RNA that was reverse transcribed into cDNA. The protocol was immunoSEQ multiplex PCR, while the TCRdb copy is restricted to in-frame clones and leaves out a portion. The table has roughly 110,000 clones, around 84% seen once. The sample's treatment: oral pan-JAK inhibitor, 5-10 mg twice daily. In this sample, this clone turned up once. What it binds is unknown. The CDR3 sequence is 13 residues long. Trimming cost V 3 bases and J 7 bases, with 10 bases left between them. Germline CDR1 MNHEY, CDR2 SMNVEV (reference sequence). The specimen comprised CD8+ T cells sorted from blood, sampled at week 24, from a patient treated with tofacitinib. This clonotype was sampled from a human donor with alopecia areata. The chain carries TRBV27 and TRBJ1-5; possible D gene TRBD1, 5 bases. In nucleotides, the CDR3 is TGTGCCAGCAGTTTTGGGGCGGGGCAGCCCCAGCATTTT. This encodes CASSFGAGQPQHF.